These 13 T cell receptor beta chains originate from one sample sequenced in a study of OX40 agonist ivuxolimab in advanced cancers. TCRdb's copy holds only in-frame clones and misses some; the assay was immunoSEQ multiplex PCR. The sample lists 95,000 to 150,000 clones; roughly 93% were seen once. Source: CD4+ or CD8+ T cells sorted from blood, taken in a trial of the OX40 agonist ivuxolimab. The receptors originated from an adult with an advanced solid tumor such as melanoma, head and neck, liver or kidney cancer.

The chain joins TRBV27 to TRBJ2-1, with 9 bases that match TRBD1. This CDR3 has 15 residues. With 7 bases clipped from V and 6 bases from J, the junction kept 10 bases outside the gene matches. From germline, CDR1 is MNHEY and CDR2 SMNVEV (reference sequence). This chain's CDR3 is CASTPGTGPLNEQFF. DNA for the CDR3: TGTGCCAGCACACCAGGGACAGGGCCTCTCAATGAGCAGTTCTTC.

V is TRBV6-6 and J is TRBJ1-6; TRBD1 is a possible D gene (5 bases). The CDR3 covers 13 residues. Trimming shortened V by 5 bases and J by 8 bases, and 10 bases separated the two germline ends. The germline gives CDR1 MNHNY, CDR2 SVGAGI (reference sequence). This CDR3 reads CASSVRVDSPLHF. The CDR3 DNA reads TGTGCCAGCAGTGTCAGGGTAGATTCACCCCTCCACTTT.

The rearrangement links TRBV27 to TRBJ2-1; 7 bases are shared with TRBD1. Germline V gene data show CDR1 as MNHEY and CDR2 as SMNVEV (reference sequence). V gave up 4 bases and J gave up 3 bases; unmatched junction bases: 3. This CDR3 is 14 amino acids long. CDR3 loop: CASSSNRGYNEQFF. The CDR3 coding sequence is TGTGCCAGCAGTTCAAACAGGGGCTACAATGAGCAGTTCTTC.

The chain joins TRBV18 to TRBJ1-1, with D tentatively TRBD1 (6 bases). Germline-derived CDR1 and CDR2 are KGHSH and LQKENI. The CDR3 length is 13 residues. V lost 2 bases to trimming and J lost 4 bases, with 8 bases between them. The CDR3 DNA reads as TGTGCCAGCTCACCAGGGGGCCCCACTGAAGCTTTCTTT. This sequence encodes CASSPGGPTEAFF.

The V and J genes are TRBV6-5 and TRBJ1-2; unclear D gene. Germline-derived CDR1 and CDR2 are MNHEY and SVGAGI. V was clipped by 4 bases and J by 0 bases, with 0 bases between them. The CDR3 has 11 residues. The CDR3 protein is CASSSNYGYTF. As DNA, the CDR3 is TGTGCCAGCAGTTCTAACTATGGCTACACCTTC.

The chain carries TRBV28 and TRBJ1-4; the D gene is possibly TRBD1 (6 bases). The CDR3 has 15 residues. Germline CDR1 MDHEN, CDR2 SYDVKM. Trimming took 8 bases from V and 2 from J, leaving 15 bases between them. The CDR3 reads CASVTGSSTNEKLFF. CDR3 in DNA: TGTGCCAGCGTAACAGGGAGTAGCACTAATGAAAAACTGTTTTTT. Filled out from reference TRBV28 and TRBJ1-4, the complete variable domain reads DVKVTQSSRYLVKRTGEKVFLECVQDMDHENMFWYRQDPGLGLRLIYFSYDVKMKEKGDIPEGYSVSREKKERFSLILESASTNQTSMYLCASVTGSSTNEKLFFGSGTQLSVL.

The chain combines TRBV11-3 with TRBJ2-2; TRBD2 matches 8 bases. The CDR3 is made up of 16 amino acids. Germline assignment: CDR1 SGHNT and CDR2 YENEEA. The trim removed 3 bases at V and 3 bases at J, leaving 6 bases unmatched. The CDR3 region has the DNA TGTGCCAGCAGCTTCGGGGGGGGTCCCGACACCGGGGAGCTGTTTTTT. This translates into CASSFGGGPDTGELFF.

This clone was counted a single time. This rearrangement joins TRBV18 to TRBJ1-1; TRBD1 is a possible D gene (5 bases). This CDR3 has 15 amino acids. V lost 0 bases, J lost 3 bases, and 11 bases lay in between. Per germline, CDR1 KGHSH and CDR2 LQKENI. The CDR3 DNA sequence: TGTGCCAGCTCACCACCGGCTGGGGGGTACACTGAAGCTTTCTTT. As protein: CASSPPAGGYTEAFF.

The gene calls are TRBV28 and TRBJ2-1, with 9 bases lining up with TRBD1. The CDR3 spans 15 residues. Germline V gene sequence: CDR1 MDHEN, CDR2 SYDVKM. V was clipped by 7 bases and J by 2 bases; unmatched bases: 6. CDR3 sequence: CASNPGDRAYNEQFF. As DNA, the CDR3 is TGTGCCAGCAACCCCGGGGACAGGGCCTACAATGAGCAGTTCTTC. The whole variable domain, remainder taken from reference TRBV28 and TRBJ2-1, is DVKVTQSSRYLVKRTGEKVFLECVQDMDHENMFWYRQDPGLGLRLIYFSYDVKMKEKGDIPEGYSVSREKKERFSLILESASTNQTSMYLCASNPGDRAYNEQFFGPGTRLTVL.

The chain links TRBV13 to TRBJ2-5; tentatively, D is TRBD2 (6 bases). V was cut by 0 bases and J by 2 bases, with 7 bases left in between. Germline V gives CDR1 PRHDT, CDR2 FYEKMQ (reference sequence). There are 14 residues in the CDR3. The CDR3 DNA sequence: TGTGCCAGCAGCTTAGGGGGACTGCAAGAGACCCAGTACTTC. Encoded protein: CASSLGGLQETQYF.

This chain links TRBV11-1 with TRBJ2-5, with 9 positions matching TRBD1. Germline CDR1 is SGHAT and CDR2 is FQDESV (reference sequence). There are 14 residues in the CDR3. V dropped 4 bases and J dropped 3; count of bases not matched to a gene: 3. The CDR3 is CASSSGQGKETQYF. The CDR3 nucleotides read TGTGCCAGCAGCTCGGGACAGGGCAAAGAGACCCAGTACTTC.

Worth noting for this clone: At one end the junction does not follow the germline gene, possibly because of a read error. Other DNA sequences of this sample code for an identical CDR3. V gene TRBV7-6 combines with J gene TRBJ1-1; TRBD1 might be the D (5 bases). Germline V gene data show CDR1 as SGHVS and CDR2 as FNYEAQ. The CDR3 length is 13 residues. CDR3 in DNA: TGTGCTAGCAGCTTAGAGCAGGGTACTGAAGCTTTCTTT. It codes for CASSLEQGTEAFF.

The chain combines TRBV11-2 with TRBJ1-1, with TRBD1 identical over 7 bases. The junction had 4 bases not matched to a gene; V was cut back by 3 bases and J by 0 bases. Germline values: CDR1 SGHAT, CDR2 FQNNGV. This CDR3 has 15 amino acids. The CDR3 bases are TGTGCCAGCAGCTTGGGACAGAACATGAACACTGAAGCTTTCTTT. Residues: CASSLGQNMNTEAFF. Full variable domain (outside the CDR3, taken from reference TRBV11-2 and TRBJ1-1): EAGVAQSPRYKIIEKRQSVAFWCNPISGHATLYWYQQILGQGPKLLIQFQNNGVVDDSQLPKDRFSAERLKGVDSTLKIQPAKLEDSAVYLCASSLGQNMNTEAFFGQGTRLTVV.